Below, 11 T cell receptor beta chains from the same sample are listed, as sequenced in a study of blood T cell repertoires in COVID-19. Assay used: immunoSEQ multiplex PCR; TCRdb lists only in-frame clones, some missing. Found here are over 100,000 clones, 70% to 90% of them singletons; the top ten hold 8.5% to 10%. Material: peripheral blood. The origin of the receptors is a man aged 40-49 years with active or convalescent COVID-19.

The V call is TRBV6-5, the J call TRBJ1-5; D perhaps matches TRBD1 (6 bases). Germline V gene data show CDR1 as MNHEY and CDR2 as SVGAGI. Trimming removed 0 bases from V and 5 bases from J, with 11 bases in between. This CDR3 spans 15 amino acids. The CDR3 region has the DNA TGTGCCAGCAGTTACTCTGGGGACATTTATCAGCCCCAGCATTTT. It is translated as CASSYSGDIYQPQHF.

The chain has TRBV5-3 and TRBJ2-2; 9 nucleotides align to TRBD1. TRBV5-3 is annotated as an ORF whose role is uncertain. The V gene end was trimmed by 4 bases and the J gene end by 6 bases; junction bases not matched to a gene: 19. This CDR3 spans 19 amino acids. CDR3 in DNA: TGTGCCAGAAGCACAGGGGACAGGGAGAGGGTTCATCGAGCCGGGGAGCTGTTTTTT. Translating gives CARSTGDRERVHRAGELFF.

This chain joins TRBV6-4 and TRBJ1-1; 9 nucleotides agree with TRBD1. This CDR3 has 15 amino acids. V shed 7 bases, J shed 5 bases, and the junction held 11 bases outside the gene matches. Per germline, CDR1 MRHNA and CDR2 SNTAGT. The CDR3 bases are TGTGCCAGCACTAGCCCACAGGGGGCTAGGACTGAAGCTTTCTTT. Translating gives CASTSPQGARTEAFF.

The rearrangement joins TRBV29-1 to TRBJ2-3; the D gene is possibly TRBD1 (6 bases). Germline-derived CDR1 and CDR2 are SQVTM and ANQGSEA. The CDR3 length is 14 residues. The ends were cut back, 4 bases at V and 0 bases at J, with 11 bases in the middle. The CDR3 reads CSVVGRGSTDTQYF. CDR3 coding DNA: TGCAGCGTTGTCGGCAGGGGTAGCACAGATACGCAGTATTTT.

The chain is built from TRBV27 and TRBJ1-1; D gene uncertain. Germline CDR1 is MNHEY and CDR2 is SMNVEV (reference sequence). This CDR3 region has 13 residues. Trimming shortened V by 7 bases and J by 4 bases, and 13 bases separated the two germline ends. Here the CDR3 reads CASKFGGATEAFF. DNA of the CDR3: TGTGCCAGCAAGTTCGGAGGTGCCACTGAAGCTTTCTTT.

The CDR3 DNA is TGCGCCAGCCAAGGACGGGGAAACACTGAAGCTTTCTTT. Amino acid sequence: CASQGRGNTEAFF. The chain has TRBV10-2 and TRBJ1-1; D gene ambiguous. V lost 8 bases and J 2 bases, leaving 12 bases between the germline ends. Germline CDR1 reads WSHSY; CDR2 reads SAAADI. The CDR3 runs to 13 residues.

The CDR3: CASSLSLTGTTYEQYF. Here the CDR3 DNA reads TGTGCCAGCAGCTTATCCCTCACAGGGACTACCTACGAGCAGTACTTC. V gene TRBV7-9 combines with J gene TRBJ2-7; possibly TRBD2 for D (7 bases). This CDR3 spans 16 amino acids. Between the trimmed V and J ends, which lost 2 bases and 2 bases, there was a span of 16 bases. Germline V gives CDR1 SEHNR, CDR2 FQNEAQ (reference sequence).

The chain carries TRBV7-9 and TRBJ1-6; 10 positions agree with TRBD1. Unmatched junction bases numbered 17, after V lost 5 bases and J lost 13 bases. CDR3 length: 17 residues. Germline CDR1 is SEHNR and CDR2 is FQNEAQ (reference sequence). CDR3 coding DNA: TGTGCCAGCAGCACACACCTCCCCCGGGACAGGGGATGGCCCCTCCACTTT. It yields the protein CASSTHLPRDRGWPLHF.

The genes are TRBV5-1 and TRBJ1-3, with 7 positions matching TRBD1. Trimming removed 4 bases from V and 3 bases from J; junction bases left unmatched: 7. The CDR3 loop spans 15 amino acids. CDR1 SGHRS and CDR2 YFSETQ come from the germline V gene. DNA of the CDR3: TGCGCCAGCAGCCTAACAGGGGACATTGGAAACACCATATATTTT. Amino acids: CASSLTGDIGNTIYF. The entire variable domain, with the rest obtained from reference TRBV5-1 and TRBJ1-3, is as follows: KAGVTQTPRYLIKTRGQQVTLSCSPISGHRSVSWYQQTPGQGLQFLFEYFSETQRNKGNFPGRFSGRQFSNSRSEMNVSTLELGDSALYLCASSLTGDIGNTIYFGEGSWLTVV.

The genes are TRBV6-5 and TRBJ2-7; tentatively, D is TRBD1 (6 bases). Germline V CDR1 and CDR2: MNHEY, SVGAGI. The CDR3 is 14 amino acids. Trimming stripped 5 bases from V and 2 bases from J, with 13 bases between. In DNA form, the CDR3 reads TGTGCCAGCAGTACCGGGACAAAGACCTACGAGCAGTACTTC. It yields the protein CASSTGTKTYEQYF.

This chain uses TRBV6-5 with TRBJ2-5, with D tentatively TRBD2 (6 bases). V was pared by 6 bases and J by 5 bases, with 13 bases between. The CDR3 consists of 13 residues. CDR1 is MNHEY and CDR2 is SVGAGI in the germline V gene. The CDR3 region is CASRAPGVETQYF. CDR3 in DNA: TGTGCCAGCAGGGCTCCGGGGGTCGAGACCCAGTACTTC.